This is a list of T cell receptor beta chains from one sample in a study of T-cell memory formation after mild COVID-19. TCRdb independently ran MiXCR on the 5' RACE reads; one entry per CDR3 protein. Of 260,000 or so distinct CDR3 sequences in the sample, over 15% were seen once. The sequencing input was PBMCs or a T cell subset sorted from them (not recorded which). Source of these receptors: a man between 18 and 29 years old who had mild COVID-19 (a few samples of this study predate the infection). Cell type and time point are not known. Both conserved end residues are part of each CDR3. Not all rows give a size; the values are once, few, many and, for expanded clones, a class.

clone size: -; V gene: TRBV10-1; J gene: TRBJ2-5; CDR3 protein: CASSDGTGGGETQYF
clone size: few; V gene: TRBV7-3; J gene: TRBJ2-2; CDR3 protein: CASSRSLRDRNTGELFF
clone size: -; V gene: TRBV27; J gene: TRBJ2-7; CDR3 protein: CASSWAQDRDEQYF
clone size: few; V gene: TRBV7-2; J gene: TRBJ2-5; CDR3 protein: CASSLRGVQETQYF
clone size: few; V gene: TRBV6-2/TRBV6-3; J gene: TRBJ1-1; CDR3 protein: CASSYASGQHYTEAFF
clone size: -; V gene: TRBV7-2; J gene: TRBJ2-2; CDR3 protein: CASSSRNTGELFF
clone size: few; V gene: TRBV29-1; J gene: TRBJ2-7; CDR3 protein: CSVRPGPSEQYF
clone size: -; V gene: TRBV5-1; J gene: TRBJ2-7; CDR3 protein: CASSGQVSYEQYF
clone size: few; V gene: TRBV12-3/TRBV12-4; J gene: TRBJ2-2; CDR3 protein: CASSLKEGGTGELFF
clone size: -; V gene: TRBV7-2; J gene: TRBJ2-5; CDR3 protein: CASSPGSTGAETQYF
clone size: -; V gene: TRBV7-2; J gene: TRBJ1-1; CDR3 protein: CASSLQQGSAFF
clone size: few; V gene: TRBV7-6; J gene: TRBJ2-7; CDR3 protein: CASSLGDREPLTYEQYF
clone size: -; V gene: TRBV11-2; J gene: TRBJ1-2; CDR3 protein: CASSFSGRNYGYTF
clone size: few; V gene: TRBV7-9; J gene: TRBJ2-7; CDR3 protein: CASSLGIDSYEQYF